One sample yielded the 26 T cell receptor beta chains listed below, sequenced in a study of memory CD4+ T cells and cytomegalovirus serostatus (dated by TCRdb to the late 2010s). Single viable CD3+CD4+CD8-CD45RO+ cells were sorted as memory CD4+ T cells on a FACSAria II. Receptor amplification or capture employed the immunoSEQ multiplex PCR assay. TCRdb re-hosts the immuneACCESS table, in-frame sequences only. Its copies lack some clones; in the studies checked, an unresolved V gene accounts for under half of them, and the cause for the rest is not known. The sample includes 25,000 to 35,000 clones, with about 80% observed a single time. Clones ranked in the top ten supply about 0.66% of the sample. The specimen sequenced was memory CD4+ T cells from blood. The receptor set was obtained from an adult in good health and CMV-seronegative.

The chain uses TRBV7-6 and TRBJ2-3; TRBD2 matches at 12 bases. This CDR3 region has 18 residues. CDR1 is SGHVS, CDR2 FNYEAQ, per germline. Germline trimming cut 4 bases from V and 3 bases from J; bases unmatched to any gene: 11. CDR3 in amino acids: CASSSTSGGTGLTDTQYF. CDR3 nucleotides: TGTGCCAGCAGCTCCACTAGCGGGGGGACCGGCTTGACAGATACGCAGTATTTT.

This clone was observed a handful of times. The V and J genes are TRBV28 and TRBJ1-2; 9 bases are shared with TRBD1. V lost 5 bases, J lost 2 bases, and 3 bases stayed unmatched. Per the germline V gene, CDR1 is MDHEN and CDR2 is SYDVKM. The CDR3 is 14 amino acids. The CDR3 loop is CASSPGTGNYGYTF. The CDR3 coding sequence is TGTGCCAGCAGTCCTGGGACAGGGAACTATGGCTACACCTTC.

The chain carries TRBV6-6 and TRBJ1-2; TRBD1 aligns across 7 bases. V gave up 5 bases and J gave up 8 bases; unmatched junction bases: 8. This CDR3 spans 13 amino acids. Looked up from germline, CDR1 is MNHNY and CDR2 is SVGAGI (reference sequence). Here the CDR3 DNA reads TGTGCCAGCAGTAATACAGGGGAGGGAGGCTACACCTTC. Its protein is CASSNTGEGGYTF.

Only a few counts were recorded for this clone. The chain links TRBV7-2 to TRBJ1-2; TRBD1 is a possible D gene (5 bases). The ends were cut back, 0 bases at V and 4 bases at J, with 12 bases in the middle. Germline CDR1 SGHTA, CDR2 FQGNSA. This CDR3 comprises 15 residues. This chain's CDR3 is CASSLAGTVSYGYTF. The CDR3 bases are TGTGCCAGCAGCTTAGCGGGGACGGTCTCCTATGGCTACACCTTC.

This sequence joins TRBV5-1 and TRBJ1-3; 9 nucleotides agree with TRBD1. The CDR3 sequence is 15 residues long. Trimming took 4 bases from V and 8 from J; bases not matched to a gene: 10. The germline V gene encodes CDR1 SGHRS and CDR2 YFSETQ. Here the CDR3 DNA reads TGCGCCAGCAGCATCGGGACAGGGCAGGTTCACACCATATATTTT. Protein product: CASSIGTGQVHTIYF.

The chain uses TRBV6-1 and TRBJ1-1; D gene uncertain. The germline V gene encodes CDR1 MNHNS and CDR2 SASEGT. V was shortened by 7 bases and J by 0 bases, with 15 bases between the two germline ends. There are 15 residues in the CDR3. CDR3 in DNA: TGTGCCAGCAATCCCCCCAGTAGTCTGAACACTGAAGCTTTCTTT. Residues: CASNPPSSLNTEAFF.

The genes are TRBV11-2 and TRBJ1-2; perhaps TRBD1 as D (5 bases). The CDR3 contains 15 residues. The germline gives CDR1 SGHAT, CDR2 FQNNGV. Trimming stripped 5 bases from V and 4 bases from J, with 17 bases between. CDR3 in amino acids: CASSPIVGGSYGYTF. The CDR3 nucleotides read TGTGCCAGCAGCCCGATAGTGGGGGGGAGCTATGGCTACACCTTC.

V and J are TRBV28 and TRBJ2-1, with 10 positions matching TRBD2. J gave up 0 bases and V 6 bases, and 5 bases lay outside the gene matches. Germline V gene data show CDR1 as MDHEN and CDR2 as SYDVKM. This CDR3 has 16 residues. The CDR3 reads CASSRRLAGSYNEQFF. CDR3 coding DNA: TGTGCCAGCAGCCGACGACTAGCGGGCTCCTACAATGAGCAGTTCTTC.

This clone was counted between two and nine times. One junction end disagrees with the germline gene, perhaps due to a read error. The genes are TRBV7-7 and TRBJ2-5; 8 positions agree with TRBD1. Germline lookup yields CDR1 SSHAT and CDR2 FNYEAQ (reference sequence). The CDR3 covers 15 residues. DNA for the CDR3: TGTGCTAGCAGCTTCGGGACAGGCCCCCAAGAGACCCAGTACTTC. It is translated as CASSFGTGPQETQYF.

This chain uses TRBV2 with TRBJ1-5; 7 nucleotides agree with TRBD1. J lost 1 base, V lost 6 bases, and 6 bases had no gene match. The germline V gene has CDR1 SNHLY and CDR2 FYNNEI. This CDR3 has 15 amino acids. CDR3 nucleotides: TGTGCCAGCAGCGAGACAGGGATCAGCAATCAGCCCCAGCATTTT. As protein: CASSETGISNQPQHF.

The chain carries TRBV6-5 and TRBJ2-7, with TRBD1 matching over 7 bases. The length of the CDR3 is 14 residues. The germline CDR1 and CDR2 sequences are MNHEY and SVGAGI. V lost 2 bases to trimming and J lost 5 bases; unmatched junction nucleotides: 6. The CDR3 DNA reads TGTGCCAGCAGTTACGTTCGGACAGGAGACGAGCAGTACTTC. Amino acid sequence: CASSYVRTGDEQYF.

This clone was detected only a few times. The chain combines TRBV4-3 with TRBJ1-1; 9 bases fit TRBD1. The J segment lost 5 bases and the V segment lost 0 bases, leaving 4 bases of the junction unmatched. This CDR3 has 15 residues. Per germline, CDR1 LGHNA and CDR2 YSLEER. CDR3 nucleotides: TGCGCCAGCAGCCAAGAGGACAGGGGTTGGACTGAAGCTTTCTTT. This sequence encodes CASSQEDRGWTEAFF.

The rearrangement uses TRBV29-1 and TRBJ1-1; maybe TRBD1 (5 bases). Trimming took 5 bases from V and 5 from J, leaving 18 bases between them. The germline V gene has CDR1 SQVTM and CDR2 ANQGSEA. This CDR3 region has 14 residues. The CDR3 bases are TGCAGCGTTTGGGTGGGCAGGGTGGGAACTGAAGCTTTCTTT. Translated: CSVWVGRVGTEAFF.

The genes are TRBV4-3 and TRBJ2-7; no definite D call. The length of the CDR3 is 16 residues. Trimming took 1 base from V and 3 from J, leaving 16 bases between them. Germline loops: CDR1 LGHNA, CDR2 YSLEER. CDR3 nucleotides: TGCGCCAGCAGCCAAGCAGTGGCCTCGGGCAGCTACGAGCAGTACTTC. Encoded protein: CASSQAVASGSYEQYF.

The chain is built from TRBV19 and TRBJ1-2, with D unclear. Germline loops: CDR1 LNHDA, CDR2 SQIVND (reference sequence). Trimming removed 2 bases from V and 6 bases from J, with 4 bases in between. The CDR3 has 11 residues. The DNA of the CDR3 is TGTGCCAGTAGTATAAGCCATGGCTACACCTTC. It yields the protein CASSISHGYTF.

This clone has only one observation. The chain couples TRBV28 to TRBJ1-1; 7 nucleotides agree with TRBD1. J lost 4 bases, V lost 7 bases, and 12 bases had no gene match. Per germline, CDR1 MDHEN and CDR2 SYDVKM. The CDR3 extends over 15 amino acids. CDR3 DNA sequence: TGTGCCAGCACCCTCCCGGAACAGGGGCGCACTGAAGCTTTCTTT. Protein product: CASTLPEQGRTEAFF. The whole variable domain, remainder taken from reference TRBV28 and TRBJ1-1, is DVKVTQSSRYLVKRTGEKVFLECVQDMDHENMFWYRQDPGLGLRLIYFSYDVKMKEKGDIPEGYSVSREKKERFSLILESASTNQTSMYLCASTLPEQGRTEAFFGQGTRLTVV.

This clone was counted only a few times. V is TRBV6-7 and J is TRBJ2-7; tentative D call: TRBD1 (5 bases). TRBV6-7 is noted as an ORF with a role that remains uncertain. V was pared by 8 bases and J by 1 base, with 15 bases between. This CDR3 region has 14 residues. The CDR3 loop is CASPHPGKSYEQYF. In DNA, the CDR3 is TGTGCCAGCCCTCATCCAGGGAAGTCCTACGAGCAGTACTTC.

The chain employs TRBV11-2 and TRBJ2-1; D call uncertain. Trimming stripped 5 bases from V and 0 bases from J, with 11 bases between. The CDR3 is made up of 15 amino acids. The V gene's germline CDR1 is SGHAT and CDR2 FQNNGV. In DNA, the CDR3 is TGTGCCAGCAGCCTCGGGTGGCTCTCCTACAATGAGCAGTTCTTC. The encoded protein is CASSLGWLSYNEQFF.

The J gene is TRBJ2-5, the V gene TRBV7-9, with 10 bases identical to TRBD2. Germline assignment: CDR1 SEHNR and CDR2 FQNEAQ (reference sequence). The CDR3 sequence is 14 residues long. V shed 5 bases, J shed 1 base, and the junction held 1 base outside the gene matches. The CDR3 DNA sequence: TGTGCCAGCAGCCAGCGGGGGGGCCAAGAGACCCAGTACTTC. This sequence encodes CASSQRGGQETQYF. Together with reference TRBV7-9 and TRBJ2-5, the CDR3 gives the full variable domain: DTGVSQNPRHKITKRGQNVTFRCDPISEHNRLYWYRQTLGQGPEFLTYFQNEAQLEKSRLLSDRFSAERPKGSFSTLEIQRTEQGDSAMYLCASSQRGGQETQYFGPGTRLLVL.

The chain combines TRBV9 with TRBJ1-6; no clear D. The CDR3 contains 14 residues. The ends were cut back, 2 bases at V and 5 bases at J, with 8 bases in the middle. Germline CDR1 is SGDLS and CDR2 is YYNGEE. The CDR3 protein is CASSVSVNNSPLHF. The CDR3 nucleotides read TGTGCCAGCAGCGTTTCCGTTAATAATTCACCCCTCCACTTT.

CDR3 sequence: CASSYLDGLNTEAFF. The CDR3 coding sequence is TGTGCCAGCAGTTACCTGGACGGGCTGAACACTGAAGCTTTCTTT. This chain uses TRBV6-6 with TRBJ1-1; unclear D gene. Germline V lookup: CDR1 MNHNY, CDR2 SVGAGI (reference sequence). CDR3 length: 15 residues. V lost 2 bases and J lost 0, with 10 bases in between.

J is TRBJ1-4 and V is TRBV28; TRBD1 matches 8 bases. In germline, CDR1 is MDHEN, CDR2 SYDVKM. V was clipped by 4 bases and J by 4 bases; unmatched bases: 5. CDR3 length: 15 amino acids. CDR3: CASSSNRGNNEKLFF. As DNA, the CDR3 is TGTGCCAGCAGTTCCAACAGGGGGAATAATGAAAAACTGTTTTTT.

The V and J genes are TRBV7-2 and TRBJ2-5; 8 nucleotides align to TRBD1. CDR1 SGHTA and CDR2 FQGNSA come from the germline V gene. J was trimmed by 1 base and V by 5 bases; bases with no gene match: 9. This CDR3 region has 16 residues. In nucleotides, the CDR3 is TGTGCCAGCAGCCCTCGGACAGGGTATATCCAAGAGACCCAGTACTTC. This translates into CASSPRTGYIQETQYF.

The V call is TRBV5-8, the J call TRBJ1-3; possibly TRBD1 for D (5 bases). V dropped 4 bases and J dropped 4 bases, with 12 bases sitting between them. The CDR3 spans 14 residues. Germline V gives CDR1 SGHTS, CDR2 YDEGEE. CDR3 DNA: TGTGCCAGCAGCCGTGGGGGATCCGGAAACACCATATATTTT. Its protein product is CASSRGGSGNTIYF.

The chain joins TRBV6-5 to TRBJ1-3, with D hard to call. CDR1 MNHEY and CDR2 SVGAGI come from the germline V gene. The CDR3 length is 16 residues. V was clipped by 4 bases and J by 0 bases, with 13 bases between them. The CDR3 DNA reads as TGTGCCAGCAGTTCCGCGGGAGTTTACTCTGGAAACACCATATATTTT. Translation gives CASSSAGVYSGNTIYF.

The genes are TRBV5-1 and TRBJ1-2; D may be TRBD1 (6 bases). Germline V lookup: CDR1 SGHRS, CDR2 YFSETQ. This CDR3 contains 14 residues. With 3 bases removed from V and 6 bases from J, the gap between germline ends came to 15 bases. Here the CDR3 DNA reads TGCGCCAGCAGCTCCACATACAACAGGGATGGCTACACCTTC. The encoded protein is CASSSTYNRDGYTF.